The source of this T cell receptor (beta chain) is a study of T cell repertoires in cytomegalovirus infection. Study in general: From public TCR beta signatures came an indication of both CMV infection and matching HLA type. Study results and caveats: Frequencies of public TCR beta families were cumulated, and this identified carriers of CMV plus the relevant HLA.

The germline CDR1 and CDR2 sequences are SGHTA and FQGNSA. V was clipped by 3 bases and J by 4 bases, with 14 bases between them. CDR3 length equals 15 residues. TCRdb re-called the reads through MiXCR, storing one row per CDR3 protein. Of 400,000 to 550,000 distinct CDR3 sequences in the sample, about 11% are singletons; the top ten hold 10%. At least ten counts were recorded for this clonotype. Its antigen is still unknown. This sequence was found in a human donor in good health (CMV status not recorded). Some clones in this sample may be carry-over from other donors' samples. The material sequenced was PBMCs. The chain couples TRBV7-2 to TRBJ2-3, with D maybe TRBD2 (6 bases). CDR3 coding DNA: TGTGCCAGCAGCTTGCCCCAAGGAGGGGCAGATACGCAGTATTTT. Amino acids: CASSLPQGGADTQYF. The variable domain in full, with the rest retrieved from reference TRBV7-2 and TRBJ2-3, is GAGVSQSPSNKVTEKGKDVELRCDPISGHTALYWYRQSLGQGLEFLIYFQGNSAPDKSGLPSDRFSAERTGGSVSTLTIQRTQQEDSAVYLCASSLPQGGADTQYFGPGTRLTVL.